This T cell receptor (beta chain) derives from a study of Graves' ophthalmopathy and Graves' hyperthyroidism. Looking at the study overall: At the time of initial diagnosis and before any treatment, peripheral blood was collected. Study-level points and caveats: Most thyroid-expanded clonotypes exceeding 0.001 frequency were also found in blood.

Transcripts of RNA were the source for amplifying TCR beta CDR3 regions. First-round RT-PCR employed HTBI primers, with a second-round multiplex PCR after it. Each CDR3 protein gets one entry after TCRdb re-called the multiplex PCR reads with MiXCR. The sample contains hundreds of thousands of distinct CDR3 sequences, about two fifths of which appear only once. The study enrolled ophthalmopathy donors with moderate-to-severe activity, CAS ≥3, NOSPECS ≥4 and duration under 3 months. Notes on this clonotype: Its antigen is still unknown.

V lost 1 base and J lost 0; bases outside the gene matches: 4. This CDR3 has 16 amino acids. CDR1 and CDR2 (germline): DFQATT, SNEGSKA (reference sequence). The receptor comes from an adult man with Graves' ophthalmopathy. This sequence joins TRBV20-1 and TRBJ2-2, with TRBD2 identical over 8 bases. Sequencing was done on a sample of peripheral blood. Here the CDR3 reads CSARAGGGANTGELFF. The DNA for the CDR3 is TGCAGTGCTAGAGCCGGGGGGGGAGCGAACACCGGGGAGCTGTTTTTT.